The 6 T cell receptor beta chains below all came from one sample that was sequenced in a study of spatial heterogeneity in lung cancer. MiXCR was run by TCRdb on the 5' RACE reads, yielding one entry per CDR3 protein. The sample shows 8,500 to 14,000 distinct CDR3 sequences, about 3.7% of them seen only once. Time point described: sample taken at primary tumor resection. No cells were sorted before sequencing. The whole RNA sequenced was extracted from tumor, nontumor lung or frozen PBMC. Sequences were derived from normal lung tissue next to the tumor, sampled at surgery. Source of these receptors: a male donor with early-stage non-small cell lung cancer.

V gene TRBV10-3 combines with J gene TRBJ1-6; D gene unclear. Trimming took 3 bases from V and 6 from J, leaving 9 bases between them. Germline V gene sequence: CDR1 ENHRY, CDR2 SYGVKD. This CDR3 has 14 amino acids. The CDR3 is CAISDLGFNSPLHF. The CDR3 DNA reads as TGTGCCATCAGTGATCTAGGGTTTAATTCACCCCTCCACTTT.

This clonotype has at least ten counts. The chain couples TRBV4-2 to TRBJ2-3, with 8 bases that match TRBD2. The CDR3 runs 16 residues. Germline V gene data show CDR1 as LGHNA and CDR2 as YNFKEQ. V was clipped by 0 bases and J by 5 bases; unmatched bases: 7. As DNA, the CDR3 is TGTGCCAGCAGCCAAGAATCGGGAGGGCCAGGAGATACGCAGTATTTT. Its translation: CASSQESGGPGDTQYF.

By proportion, this clonotype is medium-sized. The chain recombines TRBV7-9 with TRBJ2-1; TRBD1 matches 9 bases. The CDR3 is 15 amino acids. Germline CDR1 SEHNR, CDR2 FQNEAQ (reference sequence). With 2 bases clipped from V and 9 bases from J, the junction kept 8 bases outside the gene matches. CDR3 DNA: TGTGCCAGCAGCTTACCAGGACAGGGGTCAGCTGAGCAGTTCTTC. Translated: CASSLPGQGSAEQFF.

This clonotype was recorded many times. The chain has TRBV5-1 and TRBJ2-7, with TRBD2 as a possible D gene (5 bases). Trimming removed 0 bases from V and 5 bases from J, with 9 bases in between. Looked up from germline, CDR1 is SGHRS and CDR2 is YFSETQ. The CDR3 contains 13 residues. CDR3 residues: CASSLGRNDEQYF. CDR3 DNA sequence: TGCGCCAGCAGCTTGGGGAGGAACGACGAGCAGTACTTC.

By sample share, this clonotype is medium-sized. The rearrangement joins TRBV5-1 to TRBJ1-1; D is possibly TRBD1 (5 bases). The CDR3 has 13 residues. In germline, CDR1 is SGHRS, CDR2 YFSETQ. The germline V and J ends were trimmed by 5 bases and 1 base, with 9 bases remaining between them. CDR3 sequence: CASSIGQNTEAFF. For the CDR3, the DNA is TGCGCCAGCAGTATTGGACAGAACACTGAAGCTTTCTTT.

This clonotype was observed at least ten times. The chain joins TRBV9 to TRBJ2-3; D is possibly TRBD2 (6 bases). This CDR3 spans 14 amino acids. The V gene lost 5 bases and the J gene lost 1 base, with 11 bases spanning the gap. From germline, CDR1 is SGDLS and CDR2 YYNGEE. The CDR3 loop is CASSWGVGTDTQYF. For the CDR3, the DNA is TGTGCCAGCAGTTGGGGGGTTGGCACAGATACGCAGTATTTT.